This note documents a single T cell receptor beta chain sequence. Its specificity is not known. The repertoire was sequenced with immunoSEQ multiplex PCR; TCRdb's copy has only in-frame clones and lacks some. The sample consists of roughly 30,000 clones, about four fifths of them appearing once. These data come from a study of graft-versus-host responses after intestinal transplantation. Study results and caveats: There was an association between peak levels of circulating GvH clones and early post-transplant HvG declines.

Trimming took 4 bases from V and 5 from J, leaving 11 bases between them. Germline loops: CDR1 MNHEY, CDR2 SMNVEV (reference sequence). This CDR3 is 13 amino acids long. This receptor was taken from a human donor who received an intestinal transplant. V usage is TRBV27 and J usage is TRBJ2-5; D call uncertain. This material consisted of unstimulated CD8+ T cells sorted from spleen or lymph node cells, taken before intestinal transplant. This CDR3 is CASSSSPYETQYF. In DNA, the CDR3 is TGTGCCAGCAGTTCCTCCCCCTATGAGACCCAGTACTTC.